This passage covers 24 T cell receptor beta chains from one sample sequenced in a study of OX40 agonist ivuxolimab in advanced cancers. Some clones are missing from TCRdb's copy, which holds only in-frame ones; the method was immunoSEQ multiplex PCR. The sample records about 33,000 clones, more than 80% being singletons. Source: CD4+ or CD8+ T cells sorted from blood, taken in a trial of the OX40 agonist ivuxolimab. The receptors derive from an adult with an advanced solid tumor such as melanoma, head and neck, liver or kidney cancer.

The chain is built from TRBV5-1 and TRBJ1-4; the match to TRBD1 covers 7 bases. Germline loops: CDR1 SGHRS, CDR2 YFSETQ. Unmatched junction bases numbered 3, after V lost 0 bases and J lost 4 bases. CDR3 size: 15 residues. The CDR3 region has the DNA TGCGCCAGCAGCTTGGGACAGGGTGGTAATGAAAAACTGTTTTTT. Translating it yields CASSLGQGGNEKLFF.

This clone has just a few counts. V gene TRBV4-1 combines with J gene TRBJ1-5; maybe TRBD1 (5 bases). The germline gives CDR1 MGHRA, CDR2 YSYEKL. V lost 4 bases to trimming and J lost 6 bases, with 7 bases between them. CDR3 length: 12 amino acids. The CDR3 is CASSLGGQPQHF. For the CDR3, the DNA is TGCGCCAGCAGCCTGGGGGGTCAGCCCCAGCATTTT.

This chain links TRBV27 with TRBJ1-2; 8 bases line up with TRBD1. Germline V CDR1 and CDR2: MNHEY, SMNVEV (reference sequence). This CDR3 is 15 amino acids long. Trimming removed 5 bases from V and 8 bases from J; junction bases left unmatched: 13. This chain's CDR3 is CASSTWGGQGGGYTF. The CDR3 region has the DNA TGTGCCAGCAGTACGTGGGGTGGACAGGGAGGAGGCTACACCTTC.

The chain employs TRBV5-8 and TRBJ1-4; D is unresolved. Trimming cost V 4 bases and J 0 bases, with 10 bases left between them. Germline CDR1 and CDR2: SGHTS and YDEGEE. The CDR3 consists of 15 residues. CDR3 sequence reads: CASSPRSATNEKLFF. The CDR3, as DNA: TGTGCCAGCAGCCCCCGGAGTGCAACTAATGAAAAACTGTTTTTT.

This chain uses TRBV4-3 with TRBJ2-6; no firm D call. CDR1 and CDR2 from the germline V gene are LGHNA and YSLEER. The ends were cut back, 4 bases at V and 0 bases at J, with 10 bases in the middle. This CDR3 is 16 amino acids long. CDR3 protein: CASSLTRSSGANVLTF. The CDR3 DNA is TGCGCCAGCAGCCTGACTCGGAGCTCTGGGGCCAACGTCCTGACTTTC.

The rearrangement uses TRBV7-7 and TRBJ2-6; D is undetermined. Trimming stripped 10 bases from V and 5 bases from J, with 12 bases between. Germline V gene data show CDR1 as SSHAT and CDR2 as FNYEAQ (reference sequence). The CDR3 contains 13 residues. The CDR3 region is CAMPQSRANVLTF. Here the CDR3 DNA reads TGTGCCATGCCACAAAGTCGGGCCAACGTCCTGACTTTC.

CDR3 DNA sequence: TGTGCCTGGAGTGACCTCGTTGCAGGGGACGTAGGTTCACCCCTCCACTTT. It is translated as CAWSDLVAGDVGSPLHF. The chain employs TRBV30 and TRBJ1-6, with D maybe TRBD1 (6 bases). Trimming removed 1 base from V and 9 bases from J, with 22 bases in between. Germline V gives CDR1 GTSNPN, CDR2 SVGIG (reference sequence). This CDR3 comprises 17 residues. Looking up the rest from reference TRBV30 and TRBJ1-6 gives the full variable domain: SQTIHQWPATLVQPVGSPLSLECTVEGTSNPNLYWYRQAAGRGLQLLFYSVGIGQISSEVPQNLSASRPQDRQFILSSKKLLLSDSGFYLCAWSDLVAGDVGSPLHFGNGTRLTVT.

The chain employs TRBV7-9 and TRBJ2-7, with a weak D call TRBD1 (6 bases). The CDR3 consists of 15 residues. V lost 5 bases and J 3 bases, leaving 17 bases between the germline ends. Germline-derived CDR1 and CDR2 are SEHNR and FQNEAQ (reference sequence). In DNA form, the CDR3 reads TGTGCCAGCAGCCCCGGACAGCCGAACCACTACGAGCAGTACTTC. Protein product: CASSPGQPNHYEQYF.

The CDR3 reads CASSQEATSLYEQYF. DNA of the CDR3: TGCGCCAGCAGCCAAGAAGCGACTAGCCTATACGAGCAGTACTTC. The rearrangement joins TRBV4-3 to TRBJ2-7; TRBD2 matches 7 bases. Germline V gene data show CDR1 as LGHNA and CDR2 as YSLEER. Unmatched junction bases numbered 6, after V lost 0 bases and J lost 4 bases. The CDR3 is made up of 15 amino acids.

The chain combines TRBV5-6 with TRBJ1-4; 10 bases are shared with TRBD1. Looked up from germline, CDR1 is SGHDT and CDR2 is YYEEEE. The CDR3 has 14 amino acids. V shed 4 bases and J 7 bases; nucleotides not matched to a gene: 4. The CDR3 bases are TGTGCCAGCAGCGCCGGGACAGGGGCTGAAAAACTGTTTTTT. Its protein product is CASSAGTGAEKLFF.

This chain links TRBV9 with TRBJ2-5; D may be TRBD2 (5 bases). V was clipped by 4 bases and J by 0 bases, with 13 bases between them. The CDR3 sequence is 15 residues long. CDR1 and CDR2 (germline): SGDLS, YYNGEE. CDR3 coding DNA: TGTGCCAGCAGCTCCGGACTGACGTACCAAGAGACCCAGTACTTC. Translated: CASSSGLTYQETQYF.

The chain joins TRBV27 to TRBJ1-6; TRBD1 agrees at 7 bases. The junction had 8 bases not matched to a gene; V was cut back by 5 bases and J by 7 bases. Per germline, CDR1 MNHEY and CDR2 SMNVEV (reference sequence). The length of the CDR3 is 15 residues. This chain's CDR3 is CASSPGGGDNSPLHF. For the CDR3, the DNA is TGTGCCAGCAGTCCAGGGGGAGGGGACAATTCACCCCTCCACTTT.

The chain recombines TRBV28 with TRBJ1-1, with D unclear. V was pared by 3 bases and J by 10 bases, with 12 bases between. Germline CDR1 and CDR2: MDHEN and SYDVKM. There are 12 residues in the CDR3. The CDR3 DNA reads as TGTGCCAGCAGTTTCGTGGCGAGGGCAGCTTTCTTT. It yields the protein CASSFVARAAFF.

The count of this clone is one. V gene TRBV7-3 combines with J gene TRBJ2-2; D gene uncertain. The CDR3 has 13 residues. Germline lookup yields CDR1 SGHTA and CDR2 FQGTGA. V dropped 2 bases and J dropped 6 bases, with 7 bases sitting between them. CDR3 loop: CASSLGHPGELFF. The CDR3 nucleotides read TGTGCCAGCAGCTTAGGGCACCCCGGGGAGCTGTTTTTT.

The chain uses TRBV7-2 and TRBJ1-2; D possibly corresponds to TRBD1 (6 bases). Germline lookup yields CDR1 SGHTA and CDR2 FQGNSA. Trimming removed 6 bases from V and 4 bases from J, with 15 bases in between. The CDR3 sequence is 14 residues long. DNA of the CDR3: TGTGCCAGCAGGGAACAGGGAACCAGCTATGGCTACACCTTC. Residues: CASREQGTSYGYTF.

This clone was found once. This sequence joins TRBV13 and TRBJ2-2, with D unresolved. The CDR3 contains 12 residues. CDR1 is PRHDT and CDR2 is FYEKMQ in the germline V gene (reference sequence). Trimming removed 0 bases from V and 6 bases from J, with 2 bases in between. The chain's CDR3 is CASSLGPGELFF. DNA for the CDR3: TGTGCCAGCAGCTTAGGTCCCGGGGAGCTGTTTTTT.

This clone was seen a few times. The CDR3 coding sequence is TGCAGCGTTGAGGTCCGGGGTTCTACTAGCACAGATACGCAGTATTTT. Protein sequence: CSVEVRGSTSTDTQYF. The rearrangement links TRBV29-1 to TRBJ2-3; D might be TRBD2 (5 bases). Germline V CDR1 and CDR2: SQVTM, ANQGSEA. This CDR3 is 16 amino acids long. V dropped 3 bases and J dropped 0 bases, with 16 bases sitting between them.

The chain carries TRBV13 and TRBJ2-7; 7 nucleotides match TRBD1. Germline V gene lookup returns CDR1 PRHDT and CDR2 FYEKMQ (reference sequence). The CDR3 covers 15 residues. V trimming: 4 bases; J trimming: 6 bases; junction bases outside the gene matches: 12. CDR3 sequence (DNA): TGTGCCAGCAGCTCGGGACAGAGGCCCCGAGGCGAGCAGTACTTC. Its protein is CASSSGQRPRGEQYF.

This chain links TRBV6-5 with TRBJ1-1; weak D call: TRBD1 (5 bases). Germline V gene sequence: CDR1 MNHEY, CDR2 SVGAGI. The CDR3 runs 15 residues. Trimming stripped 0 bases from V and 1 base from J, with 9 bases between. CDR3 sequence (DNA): TGTGCCAGCAGTTACTCGGTGGGGGAGAACACTGAAGCTTTCTTT. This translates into CASSYSVGENTEAFF.

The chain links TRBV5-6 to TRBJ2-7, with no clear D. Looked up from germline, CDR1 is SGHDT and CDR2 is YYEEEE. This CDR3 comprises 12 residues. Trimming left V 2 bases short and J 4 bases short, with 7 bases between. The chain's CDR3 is CASSFISYEQYF. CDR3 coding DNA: TGTGCCAGCAGCTTTATTTCGTACGAGCAGTACTTC.

DNA for the CDR3: TGTGCCAGCAGTTTTAGGAGTTCCTACGAGCAGTACTTC. Its translation is CASSFRSSYEQYF. The J gene is TRBJ2-7, the V gene TRBV28; D unclear. There are 13 residues in the CDR3. The V gene lost 3 bases and the J gene lost 1 base, with 7 bases spanning the gap. Germline lookup yields CDR1 MDHEN and CDR2 SYDVKM.

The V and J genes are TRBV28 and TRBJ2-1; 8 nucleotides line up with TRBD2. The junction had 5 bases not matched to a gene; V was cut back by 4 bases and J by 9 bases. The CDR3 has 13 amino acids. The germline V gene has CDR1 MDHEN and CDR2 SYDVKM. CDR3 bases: TGTGCCAGCAGTTGGACTAGCAACGGTGAGCAGTTCTTC. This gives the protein CASSWTSNGEQFF. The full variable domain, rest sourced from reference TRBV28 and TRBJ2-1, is DVKVTQSSRYLVKRTGEKVFLECVQDMDHENMFWYRQDPGLGLRLIYFSYDVKMKEKGDIPEGYSVSREKKERFSLILESASTNQTSMYLCASSWTSNGEQFFGPGTRLTVL.

CDR3 in amino acids: CASKSLGANTGELFF. The CDR3 coding sequence is TGTGCCAGTAAATCACTAGGGGCAAACACCGGGGAGCTGTTTTTT. The V call is TRBV19, the J call TRBJ2-2, with D possibly called TRBD1 or TRBD2 (5 bases each). Germline CDR1 reads LNHDA; CDR2 reads SQIVND (reference sequence). Trimming cost V 7 bases and J 2 bases, with 14 bases left between them. This CDR3 has 15 amino acids.

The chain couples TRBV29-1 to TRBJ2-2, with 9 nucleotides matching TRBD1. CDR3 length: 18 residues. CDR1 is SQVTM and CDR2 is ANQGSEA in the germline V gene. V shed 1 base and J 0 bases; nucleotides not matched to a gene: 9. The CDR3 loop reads CSVEVVIGQGSNTGELFF. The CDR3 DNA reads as TGCAGCGTTGAAGTCGTAATAGGACAGGGGTCGAACACCGGGGAGCTGTTTTTT.